Listed below are T cell receptor beta chains from one sample, sequenced in a study of a mutant IDH1 vaccine in newly diagnosed glioma. Sequencing was performed with immunoSEQ multiplex PCR; in TCRdb, only in-frame clones are kept and a portion is missing. The sample holds 35,000 to 55,000 clones, about four fifths seen once. No antigen has been identified for these receptors. Specimen: PBMCs, collected from a glioma patient whose treatment included an IDH1 peptide vaccine. These receptors were obtained from a woman aged 40 to 50 with glioma. Some clones in this sample may be carry-over from other donors' samples. The CDR3 runs from the conserved cysteine through the conserved F or W. Each record gives: J gene, V gene, CDR3 length, clone size, D gene, CDR3 DNA, CDR3 protein. D genes are given only for firm matches. The size field is filled for only some rows; it gives once, few, many or a size class.

J gene: TRBJ1-3
V gene: TRBV28
CDR3 length: 15
clone size: few
D gene: NA
CDR3 DNA: TGTGCCAGCAGTTCCACACCGTACTCTGGAAACACCATATATTTT
CDR3 protein: CASSSTPYSGNTIYF

J gene: TRBJ2-2
V gene: TRBV5-1
CDR3 length: 17
clone size: NA
D gene: NA
CDR3 DNA: TGCGCCAGCCCCCATATCCTGCCGGGACAGAACACCGGGGAGCTGTTTTTT
CDR3 protein: CASPHILPGQNTGELFF

J gene: TRBJ2-5
V gene: TRBV18
CDR3 length: 11
clone size: NA
D gene: NA
CDR3 DNA: TGTGCCAGCTCACCCGAAGAGACCCAGTACTTC
CDR3 protein: CASSPEETQYF

J gene: TRBJ1-1
V gene: TRBV29-1
CDR3 length: 11
clone size: NA
D gene: NA
CDR3 DNA: TGCAGCGTTGCGCCGGGGCGTGGAGCTTTCTTT
CDR3 protein: CSVAPGRGAFF

J gene: TRBJ2-2
V gene: TRBV15
CDR3 length: 16
clone size: NA
D gene: NA
CDR3 DNA: TGTGCCACCAGCAGTGACCTACTTGTCGGCACCGGGGAGCTGTTTTTT
CDR3 protein: CATSSDLLVGTGELFF

J gene: TRBJ1-2
V gene: TRBV7-9
CDR3 length: 16
clone size: NA
D gene: TRBD1
CDR3 DNA: TGTGCCAGCAGCTTAAGGTTGGGGACAGGGGATTATGGCTACACCTTC
CDR3 protein: CASSLRLGTGDYGYTF

J gene: TRBJ1-5
V gene: TRBV29-1
CDR3 length: 13
clone size: NA
D gene: NA
CDR3 DNA: TGCAGCGTTGGCGGACCCCGGGGGTCACCCCAGCATTTT
CDR3 protein: CSVGGPRGSPQHF

J gene: TRBJ2-1
V gene: TRBV5-1
CDR3 length: 16
clone size: NA
D gene: TRBD2
CDR3 DNA: TGCGCCAGCAGCTTCCTAGCGGGGGGGCCGGGAAATGAGCAGTTCTTC
CDR3 protein: CASSFLAGGPGNEQFF

J gene: TRBJ2-7
V gene: TRBV5-4
CDR3 length: 17
clone size: NA
D gene: NA
CDR3 DNA: TGTGCCAGCAGCCTCTCCCTCGTCGGGGAGGCCTCCTACGAGCAGTACTTC
CDR3 protein: CASSLSLVGEASYEQYF

J gene: TRBJ2-1
V gene: TRBV5-1
CDR3 length: 16
clone size: NA
D gene: TRBD2
CDR3 DNA: TGCGCCAGCAGCTCCAACCGCGGGGGGCGTTACAATGAGCAGTTCTTC
CDR3 protein: CASSSNRGGRYNEQFF

J gene: TRBJ2-7
V gene: TRBV6-5
CDR3 length: 15
clone size: NA
D gene: NA
CDR3 DNA: TGTGCCAGCAGTTACGTAGGCCAGGGGGGCCTGGAGCAGTACTTC
CDR3 protein: CASSYVGQGGLEQYF

J gene: TRBJ2-7
V gene: TRBV9
CDR3 length: 15
clone size: once
D gene: TRBD2
CDR3 DNA: TGTGCCAGCAGCGTCGGTGGGGAGGGCTCCTACGAGCAGTACTTC
CDR3 protein: CASSVGGEGSYEQYF

J gene: TRBJ1-2
V gene: TRBV27
CDR3 length: 14
clone size: NA
D gene: NA
CDR3 DNA: TGTGCCAGCATCTCCTCGGGAGGGCGAGGGGGCTACACCTTC
CDR3 protein: CASISSGGRGGYTF

J gene: TRBJ2-3
V gene: TRBV5-1
CDR3 length: 14
clone size: once
D gene: NA
CDR3 DNA: TGCGCCAGCAGTTATAGGGTAGCCACAGATACGCAGTATTTT
CDR3 protein: CASSYRVATDTQYF

J gene: TRBJ2-7
V gene: TRBV28
CDR3 length: 15
clone size: NA
D gene: TRBD1
CDR3 DNA: TGTGCCAGCGGATCGCCCCGGGACAGGGTCGACGAGCAGTACTTC
CDR3 protein: CASGSPRDRVDEQYF

J gene: TRBJ1-2
V gene: TRBV6-1
CDR3 length: 15
clone size: NA
D gene: TRBD1
CDR3 DNA: TGTGCCAGCAGGGCCGATCAAGGGGGCTACTATGGCTACACCTTC
CDR3 protein: CASRADQGGYYGYTF

J gene: TRBJ1-2
V gene: TRBV4-3
CDR3 length: 15
clone size: NA
D gene: TRBD1
CDR3 DNA: TGCGCCAGCAGCCAAGATCGGACAGGGCCTTATGGCTACACCTTC
CDR3 protein: CASSQDRTGPYGYTF

J gene: TRBJ1-1
V gene: TRBV6-1
CDR3 length: 12
clone size: NA
D gene: NA
CDR3 DNA: TGTGCCAGCAGTGATTCAGGGACGAGAGCTTTCTTT
CDR3 protein: CASSDSGTRAFF

J gene: TRBJ1-2
V gene: TRBV7-3
CDR3 length: 15
clone size: once
D gene: TRBD1
CDR3 DNA: TGTGCCAGCAGCGCACCGGGACAGGGGGACTATGGCTACACCTTC
CDR3 protein: CASSAPGQGDYGYTF

J gene: TRBJ1-1
V gene: TRBV18
CDR3 length: 15
clone size: few
D gene: NA
CDR3 DNA: TGTGCCAGCTCACCACCCGTGGGGGGGAACACTGAAGCTTTCTTT
CDR3 protein: CASSPPVGGNTEAFF

J gene: TRBJ1-1
V gene: TRBV29-1
CDR3 length: 13
clone size: NA
D gene: TRBD1
CDR3 DNA: TGCAGCGTCGCCGGGGGACAGGGGTTTGAAGCTTTCTTT
CDR3 protein: CSVAGGQGFEAFF

J gene: TRBJ2-5
V gene: TRBV19
CDR3 length: 14
clone size: NA
D gene: NA
CDR3 DNA: TGTGCCAGTAGTCCGCAGGGCCTCGGGGAGACCCAGTACTTC
CDR3 protein: CASSPQGLGETQYF

J gene: TRBJ1-6
V gene: TRBV11-2
CDR3 length: 17
clone size: few
D gene: NA
CDR3 DNA: TGTGCCAGCAGCCCAGCTTGGACAGCGAGGGGATATTCACCCCTCCACTTT
CDR3 protein: CASSPAWTARGYSPLHF

J gene: TRBJ2-7
V gene: TRBV5-4
CDR3 length: 13
clone size: NA
D gene: NA
CDR3 DNA: TGTGCCAGCAGCTCACGACAGGCCTACGAGCAGTACTTC
CDR3 protein: CASSSRQAYEQYF

J gene: TRBJ2-5
V gene: TRBV5-1
CDR3 length: 15
clone size: once
D gene: TRBD1
CDR3 DNA: TGCGCCAGCAGTTATGGGACAGGGGTAGGGAAGACCCAGTACTTC
CDR3 protein: CASSYGTGVGKTQYF

J gene: TRBJ1-3
V gene: TRBV9
CDR3 length: 16
clone size: NA
D gene: TRBD1
CDR3 DNA: TGTGCCAGCAGCCCTTTACAGGGGGGGGCTGGAAACACCATATATTTT
CDR3 protein: CASSPLQGGAGNTIYF

J gene: TRBJ1-5
V gene: TRBV19
CDR3 length: 15
clone size: NA
D gene: NA
CDR3 DNA: TGTGCCAGTAGTATACCGCAAAGGCTTAATCAGCCCCAGCATTTT
CDR3 protein: CASSIPQRLNQPQHF

J gene: TRBJ1-6
V gene: TRBV5-1
CDR3 length: 14
clone size: NA
D gene: NA
CDR3 DNA: TGCGCCAGCAGCTTGGGAGGGAATAATTCACCCCTCCACTTT
CDR3 protein: CASSLGGNNSPLHF

J gene: TRBJ1-4
V gene: TRBV6-6
CDR3 length: 15
clone size: NA
D gene: NA
CDR3 DNA: TGTGCCAGCAGTTTTGTGACTGCAACTAATGAAAAACTGTTTTTT
CDR3 protein: CASSFVTATNEKLFF

J gene: TRBJ1-2
V gene: TRBV7-8
CDR3 length: 15
clone size: NA
D gene: NA
CDR3 DNA: TGTGCCAGCAGCTTATTCGAGCCAGGGACGGAAGGCTACACCTTC
CDR3 protein: CASSLFEPGTEGYTF

J gene: TRBJ2-5
V gene: TRBV19
CDR3 length: 17
clone size: NA
D gene: NA
CDR3 DNA: TGTGCCAGTAGTATGAACCGATGGGATTCGTACCAAGAGACCCAGTACTTC
CDR3 protein: CASSMNRWDSYQETQYF

J gene: TRBJ1-1
V gene: TRBV10-3
CDR3 length: 14
clone size: NA
D gene: NA
CDR3 DNA: TGTGCCATCAGCGGGACACAGATATTCACTGAAGCTTTCTTT
CDR3 protein: CAISGTQIFTEAFF

J gene: TRBJ2-5
V gene: TRBV5-1
CDR3 length: 15
clone size: once
D gene: NA
CDR3 DNA: TGCGCCAGCAGCTTGTACGAGGCCGGGGCGGAGACCCAGTACTTC
CDR3 protein: CASSLYEAGAETQYF

J gene: TRBJ1-1
V gene: TRBV5-8
CDR3 length: 14
clone size: NA
D gene: TRBD1
CDR3 DNA: TGTGCCAGCAGCTTGGCCGGGACAGGGGGTAAAGCTTTCTTT
CDR3 protein: CASSLAGTGGKAFF

J gene: TRBJ2-7
V gene: TRBV6-5
CDR3 length: 15
clone size: NA
D gene: TRBD2
CDR3 DNA: TGTGCCAGCAGTTCTCCGACTAGCGGCGCCTACGAGCAGTACTTC
CDR3 protein: CASSSPTSGAYEQYF

J gene: TRBJ2-7
V gene: TRBV7-9
CDR3 length: 14
clone size: once
D gene: NA
CDR3 DNA: TGTGCCAGGGCCACCAGCAGGGGCTCCTACGAGCAGTACTTC
CDR3 protein: CARATSRGSYEQYF

J gene: TRBJ1-1
V gene: TRBV5-1
CDR3 length: 13
clone size: few
D gene: NA
CDR3 DNA: TGCGCCAGCAGCTTGGAGGGCAGGACTGAAGCTTTCTTT
CDR3 protein: CASSLEGRTEAFF

J gene: TRBJ2-7
V gene: TRBV5-1
CDR3 length: 13
clone size: NA
D gene: NA
CDR3 DNA: TGCGCCAGCAGCCCGGGAGCTTCCTACGAGCAGTACTTC
CDR3 protein: CASSPGASYEQYF

J gene: TRBJ1-1
V gene: TRBV7-9
CDR3 length: 14
clone size: NA
D gene: NA
CDR3 DNA: TGTGCCAGCAGCTTCTCACCGGCCAACACTGAAGCTTTCTTT
CDR3 protein: CASSFSPANTEAFF

J gene: TRBJ1-1
V gene: TRBV10-3
CDR3 length: 14
clone size: NA
D gene: NA
CDR3 DNA: TGTGCCATCAGTGAGTCGAATCGGGGGTTGGGAGCTTTCTTT
CDR3 protein: CAISESNRGLGAFF

J gene: TRBJ1-1
V gene: TRBV7-7
CDR3 length: 14
clone size: NA
D gene: NA
CDR3 DNA: TGTGCTAGCAGCCCCAATGTGCGGAGCACTGAAGCTTTCTTT
CDR3 protein: CASSPNVRSTEAFF